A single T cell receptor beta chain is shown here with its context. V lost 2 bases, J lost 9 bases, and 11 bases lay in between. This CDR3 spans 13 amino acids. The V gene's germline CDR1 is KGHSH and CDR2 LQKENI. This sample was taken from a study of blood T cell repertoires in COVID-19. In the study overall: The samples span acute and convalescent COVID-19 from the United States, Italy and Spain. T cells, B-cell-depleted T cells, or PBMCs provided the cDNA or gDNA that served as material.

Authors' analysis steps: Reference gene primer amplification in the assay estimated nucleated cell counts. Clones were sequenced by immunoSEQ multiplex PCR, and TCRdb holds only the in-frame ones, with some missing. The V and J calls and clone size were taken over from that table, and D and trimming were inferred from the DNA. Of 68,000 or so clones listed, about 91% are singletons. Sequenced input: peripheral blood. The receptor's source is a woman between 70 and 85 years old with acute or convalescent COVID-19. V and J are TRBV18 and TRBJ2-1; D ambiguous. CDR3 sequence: CASSPAAPGEQFF. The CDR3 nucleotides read TGTGCCAGCTCACCAGCGGCCCCGGGTGAGCAGTTCTTC. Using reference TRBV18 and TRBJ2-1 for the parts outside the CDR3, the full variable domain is NAGVMQNPRHLVRRRGQEARLRCSPMKGHSHVYWYRQLPEEGLKFMVYLQKENIIDESGMPKERFSAEFPKEGPSILRIQQVVRGDSAAYFCASSPAAPGEQFFGPGTRLTVL.